The text below deals with one T cell receptor beta chain. No antigen is known for it. Other nucleotide sequences from this sample produce the same CDR3. The sample originates from a study of T cell responses to AZD1222 COVID-19 vaccine. Clones were sequenced by immunoSEQ multiplex PCR, and TCRdb holds only the in-frame ones, with some missing. The sample records 150,000 to 200,000 clones, around 93% being singletons. Study results and limitations: There were vaccine-associated CD4 TCRs across spike, dominant at 160-218 and 743-854. Just a handful of AZD1222 recipients tested seropositive at baseline. Donor demographics were predominantly white British with a female majority; clonal diversity may be underestimated. With two AZD1222 doses given, Spike-specific TCR breadth and depth both rose.

This CDR3 has 15 residues. Between the trimmed V and J ends, which lost 0 bases and 2 bases, there was a span of 10 bases. The germline V gene encodes CDR1 SGDLS and CDR2 YYNGEE. Sequenced here: peripheral blood, sampled 28 days after the second dose of the MenACWY control vaccine. The TCR was taken from an adult who received the MenACWY meningococcal vaccine as a control. The V gene is TRBV9, the J gene TRBJ2-3; perhaps TRBD1 as D (5 bases). The DNA of the CDR3 is TGTGCCAGCAGCGTAGCTAGTGGGGCCACAGATACGCAGTATTTT. Its protein product is CASSVASGATDTQYF.